This T cell receptor beta chain stems from a study of T cells in Graves' hyperthyroidism and ophthalmopathy. Regarding the study as a whole: Clonotypes that were expanded in thyroid above 0.001 mostly appeared in blood too.

This CDR3 has 14 amino acids. Germline V gene sequence: CDR1 DFQATT, CDR2 SNEGSKA (reference sequence). V shed 6 bases and J shed 4 bases, with 15 bases lying between them. This clonotype was seen many times. The antigen remains unidentified. Duration under 3 months, a NOSPECS grade of at least 4, and a Clinical Activity Score of at least 3 characterized the ophthalmopathy patients. PBMCs were obtained from under 13 ml fresh peripheral blood. Amplified TCR beta CDR3 regions derived from RNA transcripts. The TCR CDR3 first-round RT-PCR relied on the HTBI primer set. TCRdb re-derived calls from the multiplex PCR reads in MiXCR, one entry per CDR3 protein. This table holds some 50,000 distinct CDR3 sequences, under 50% found once.

The clonotype comes from a woman in her forties or fifties with Graves' ophthalmopathy. The chain uses TRBV20-1 and TRBJ2-2; D could derive from TRBD1 or TRBD2 (5 bases each). Sequencing was done on a sample of blood. This CDR3 is CSATGPGGTGELFF. For the CDR3, the DNA is TGCAGTGCGACCGGGCCTGGGGGCACCGGGGAGCTGTTTTTT.